Presented here are 32 T cell receptor beta chains from one specimen sequenced in a study of blood T cell repertoires in COVID-19. TCRdb's table, derived via immunoSEQ multiplex PCR, lists solely in-frame clones and lacks some. The table shows 200,000 to 300,000 clones, with about 88% occurring only once. Sequencing was done on a sample of peripheral blood. The source of these receptors is a woman aged 55 to 70 with COVID-19, enrolled during active disease.

This clone was detected once. The V call is TRBV24-1, the J call TRBJ1-5; D is undetermined. CDR1 is KGHDR, CDR2 SFDVKD, per germline. CDR3 length: 13 amino acids. Trimming removed 4 bases from V and 11 bases from J, with 14 bases in between. CDR3 sequence (DNA): TGTGCCACCAGTGACCGGGGTATGGGAACCCAGCATTTT. It specifies CATSDRGMGTQHF.

The chain links TRBV25-1 to TRBJ1-4; a possible D gene is TRBD1 (5 bases). The CDR3 has 16 residues. CDR1 and CDR2 (germline): MGHDK, SYGVNS. With 0 bases removed from V and 4 bases from J, the gap between germline ends came to 12 bases. The CDR3 loop reads CASSEYGGDFNEKLFF. In nucleotides, the CDR3 is TGTGCCAGCAGTGAATATGGGGGGGACTTTAATGAAAAACTGTTTTTT. Supplemented by reference TRBV25-1 and TRBJ1-4, the full variable domain reads EADIYQTPRYLVIGTGKKITLECSQTMGHDKMYWYQQDPGMELHLIHYSYGVNSTEKGDLSSESTVSRIRTEHFPLTLESARPSHTSQYLCASSEYGGDFNEKLFFGSGTQLSVL.

The chain joins TRBV27 to TRBJ2-5, with 12 bases lining up with TRBD2. Germline V CDR1 and CDR2: MNHEY, SMNVEV (reference sequence). J was trimmed by 5 bases and V by 7 bases; bases with no gene match: 5. This CDR3 region has 14 residues. The CDR3 spells CASKGLAGQETQYF. CDR3 in DNA: TGTGCCAGCAAAGGACTAGCGGGGCAGGAGACCCAGTACTTC.

The sample holds one count of this clone. The CDR3 DNA reads as TGCAGTGCTAGTGTTTACAGAGTTAGCAATCAGCCCCAGCATTTT. Residues: CSASVYRVSNQPQHF. The rearrangement joins TRBV20-1 to TRBJ1-5; D is undetermined. The V end was cut by 3 bases, the J end by 0 bases, with 12 bases between. CDR3 length: 15 residues. The germline CDR1 and CDR2 sequences are DFQATT and SNEGSKA (reference sequence).

This clone was seen a few times. The V and J genes are TRBV4-1 and TRBJ1-1, with a tentative D call TRBD1 (6 bases). Germline V gene lookup returns CDR1 MGHRA and CDR2 YSYEKL. Trimming stripped 3 bases from V and 4 bases from J, with 12 bases between. The CDR3 totals 14 residues. The CDR3 loop reads CASSHQGIGTEAFF. The CDR3 bases are TGCGCCAGCAGCCACCAGGGGATCGGCACTGAAGCTTTCTTT.

This chain links TRBV19 with TRBJ2-3; 9 bases are a match to TRBD1. The CDR3 extends over 16 amino acids. CDR1 is LNHDA and CDR2 is SQIVND in the germline V gene (reference sequence). The V segment lost 5 bases and the J segment 4 bases; nucleotides outside the gene matches: 10. The CDR3 DNA reads TGTGCCAGTAGTGTCGGGACAGGGACGCTGTCAGATACGCAGTATTTT. It specifies CASSVGTGTLSDTQYF.

This chain uses TRBV15 with TRBJ2-6; D not certain. Between the trimmed V and J ends, which lost 0 bases and 0 bases, there was a span of 9 bases. The germline V gene has CDR1 LNHNV and CDR2 YYDKDF (reference sequence). There are 17 residues in the CDR3. The CDR3 loop is CATSRDLPPSGANVLTF. The CDR3 bases are TGTGCCACCAGCAGAGACCTCCCTCCCTCTGGGGCCAACGTCCTGACTTTC.

Only a few counts were recorded for this clone. The J gene is TRBJ2-2, the V gene TRBV19; 8 bases fit TRBD1. The CDR3 runs 15 residues. Germline V CDR1 and CDR2: LNHDA, SQIVND (reference sequence). The junction had 7 bases not matched to a gene; V was cut back by 6 bases and J by 4 bases. CDR3 nucleotide sequence: TGTGCCAGTAGAAGCAGGGGGCTTAGCACCGGGGAGCTGTTTTTT. This translates into CASRSRGLSTGELFF.

Written as DNA, the CDR3 is TGTGCCACCAGTAGTACGGGAGGGCCCCACGAGCAGTACTTC. This codes for CATSSTGGPHEQYF. The V gene is TRBV19, the J gene TRBJ2-7, with TRBD2 matching over 8 bases. Per the germline V gene, CDR1 is LNHDA and CDR2 is SQIVND (reference sequence). V shed 10 bases and J 5 bases; nucleotides not matched to a gene: 13. CDR3 size: 14 residues.

This rearrangement joins TRBV7-2 to TRBJ2-1, with a tentative D call TRBD2 (5 bases). The length of the CDR3 is 14 residues. Trimming removed 1 base at V and 9 bases at J, with 13 bases between. Per germline, CDR1 SGHTA and CDR2 FQGNSA. The CDR3 sequence is CASSLVRLASEQFF. CDR3 nucleotide sequence: TGTGCCAGCAGCTTAGTTCGGCTAGCCTCTGAGCAGTTCTTC.

There are a few counts of this clone. Other nucleotide sequences from this sample produce the same CDR3. This chain links TRBV10-3 with TRBJ2-5; D remains ambiguous. This CDR3 has 12 residues. With 0 bases removed from V and 5 bases from J, the gap between germline ends came to 4 bases. Germline V lookup: CDR1 ENHRY, CDR2 SYGVKD. The CDR3 sequence: CAISESRETQYF. CDR3 nucleotide sequence: TGTGCCATCAGTGAGTCACGGGAGACCCAGTACTTC.

This chain connects TRBV28 to TRBJ1-1; D may be TRBD1 (5 bases). V lost 5 bases and J 7 bases, leaving 17 bases between the germline ends. Per germline, CDR1 MDHEN and CDR2 SYDVKM. The CDR3 has 14 amino acids. The CDR3 sequence: CASSHGFSQGEAFF. In DNA, the CDR3 is TGTGCCAGCAGTCATGGGTTTTCCCAGGGTGAAGCTTTCTTT.

As regards this clone: This same CDR3 is encoded by further DNA sequences in the sample. This sequence joins TRBV7-3 and TRBJ2-1; 11 nucleotides match TRBD2. V was clipped by 5 bases and J by 0 bases; unmatched bases: 3. CDR3 length: 16 amino acids. Germline CDR1 and CDR2: SGHTA and FQGTGA. CDR3 residues: CASSPTSGSSYNEQFF. CDR3 DNA: TGTGCCAGCAGCCCAACTAGCGGGAGCTCCTACAATGAGCAGTTCTTC.

Here the CDR3 reads CASSEYRGQGDGYTF. The CDR3 region has the DNA TGTGCCAGCAGTGAATATCGGGGGCAGGGGGATGGCTACACCTTC. This sequence joins TRBV25-1 and TRBJ1-2, with TRBD1 matching over 7 bases. The V gene's germline CDR1 is MGHDK and CDR2 SYGVNS. V trimming: 0 bases; J trimming: 6 bases; junction bases outside the gene matches: 7. The length of the CDR3 is 15 residues.

The chain uses TRBV19 and TRBJ1-5; D uncertain. V gave up 7 bases and J gave up 2 bases, with 18 bases separating them. Germline V CDR1 and CDR2: LNHDA, SQIVND (reference sequence). The length of the CDR3 is 16 residues. The CDR3 DNA reads as TGTGCCAGTACCACGGGCGGGTCGTGGGGCAATCAGCCCCAGCATTTT. This sequence encodes CASTTGGSWGNQPQHF.

This chain uses TRBV5-5 with TRBJ2-7; TRBD2 matches 11 bases. With V trimmed by 0 bases and J by 6 bases, 5 bases remained unmatched. CDR1 is SGHKS and CDR2 is YYEKEE in the germline V gene (reference sequence). This CDR3 contains 15 residues. The CDR3 spells CASSLVLAGGVEQYF. The CDR3 nucleotides are TGTGCCAGCAGCTTGGTTTTAGCGGGAGGGGTCGAGCAGTACTTC. Together with reference TRBV5-5 and TRBJ2-7, the CDR3 gives the full variable domain: DAGVTQSPTHLIKTRGQQVTLRCSPISGHKSVSWYQQVLGQGPQFIFQYYEKEERGRGNFPDRFSARQFPNYSSELNVNALLLGDSALYLCASSLVLAGGVEQYFGPGTRLTVT.

This chain uses TRBV27 with TRBJ1-2; D gene unclear. The CDR3 runs 14 residues. The germline V gene encodes CDR1 MNHEY and CDR2 SMNVEV (reference sequence). V was clipped by 6 bases and J by 7 bases, with 18 bases between them. The CDR3 loop is CASSPISAGGGYTF. The CDR3 region has the DNA TGTGCCAGCAGCCCTATTAGCGCGGGAGGTGGCTACACCTTC.

The chain joins TRBV2 to TRBJ2-7; 7 bases are shared with TRBD1. With 6 bases clipped from V and 1 base from J, the junction kept 6 bases outside the gene matches. The CDR3 consists of 14 residues. CDR1 is SNHLY, CDR2 FYNNEI, per germline. The CDR3 nucleotides are TGTGCCAGCAGGGTCGGACAGGTATCCTACGAGCAGTACTTC. Protein product: CASRVGQVSYEQYF.

In regard to this clone: Because the CDR3 is missing its conserved closing phenylalanine or tryptophan, this is likely a read error. The genes are TRBV25-1 and TRBJ1-2; tentative D call: TRBD1 (5 bases). From germline, CDR1 is MGHDK and CDR2 SYGVNS. Deletions cut 6 bases from V and 3 bases from J, with 14 bases between. This CDR3 is built from 14 residues. CDR3 protein: CASRRGAGDYGYTL. CDR3 in DNA: TGTGCCAGCAGGAGGGGCGCGGGGGACTATGGCTACACCCTC.

The V call is TRBV10-3, the J call TRBJ1-1; D gene unclear. Germline CDR1 and CDR2: ENHRY and SYGVKD. This CDR3 contains 16 residues. Deletions cut 11 bases from V and 0 bases from J, with 22 bases between. For the CDR3, the DNA is TGTGCCGCGGTGCGAACGGCCATGGGAGTGAACACTGAAGCTTTCTTT. As protein: CAAVRTAMGVNTEAFF.

The genes are TRBV12-3 or TRBV12-4 and TRBJ1-6; D remains unclear. V was cut by 8 bases and J by 6 bases, with 11 bases left in between. This CDR3 is built from 13 residues. CDR3 nucleotide sequence: TGTGCCAGCGGCTTCTCAAGTAATTCACCCCTCCACTTT. This codes for CASGFSSNSPLHF.

The rearrangement uses TRBV29-1 and TRBJ1-4, with 8 bases matching TRBD1. Germline V gene lookup returns CDR1 SQVTM and CDR2 ANQGSEA. CDR3 length: 16 amino acids. The trim removed 6 bases at V and 2 bases at J, leaving 11 bases unmatched. The CDR3: CSVRRGQGGTNEKLFF. The CDR3 bases are TGCAGCGTCCGCAGGGGGCAGGGGGGCACTAATGAAAAACTGTTTTTT.

The chain couples TRBV5-6 to TRBJ2-3; TRBD1 matches at 7 bases. Germline CDR1 reads SGHDT; CDR2 reads YYEEEE. CDR3 length: 15 residues. V lost 5 bases, J lost 2 bases, and 8 bases stayed unmatched. The CDR3 region has the DNA TGTGCCAGCAGTCGAAGACAGGGCTACACAGATACGCAGTATTTT. This encodes CASSRRQGYTDTQYF.

V and J are TRBV5-1 and TRBJ1-1; D might be TRBD1 (5 bases). Trimming removed 4 bases from V and 4 bases from J, with 17 bases in between. The CDR3 is 15 amino acids. CDR1 SGHRS and CDR2 YFSETQ come from the germline V gene. CDR3 coding DNA: TGCGCCAGCAGCAGACTGACGGGGGAAGGCACTGAAGCTTTCTTT. Translating gives CASSRLTGEGTEAFF. Full variable domain (outside the CDR3, taken from reference TRBV5-1 and TRBJ1-1): KAGVTQTPRYLIKTRGQQVTLSCSPISGHRSVSWYQQTPGQGLQFLFEYFSETQRNKGNFPGRFSGRQFSNSRSEMNVSTLELGDSALYLCASSRLTGEGTEAFFGQGTRLTVV.

The chain joins TRBV7-2 to TRBJ1-1; no reliable D call. Trimming stripped 0 bases from V and 4 bases from J, with 9 bases between. This CDR3 contains 14 residues. Germline V gene lookup returns CDR1 SGHTA and CDR2 FQGNSA. The CDR3 coding sequence is TGTGCCAGCAGCTTAGCGAGGAGTCTCACTGAAGCTTTCTTT. This encodes CASSLARSLTEAFF.

This chain connects TRBV19 to TRBJ1-1; a weak D match, TRBD1 (6 bases). V lost 6 bases and J 4 bases, leaving 9 bases between the germline ends. The CDR3 is 12 amino acids. CDR1 and CDR2 from the germline V gene are LNHDA and SQIVND (reference sequence). The CDR3 coding sequence is TGTGCCAGTAGGGACAGAGCCACTGAAGCTTTCTTT. The encoded protein is CASRDRATEAFF.

The CDR3 DNA follows: TGTGCCAGCAGCAAAGTCCGGGTCGGTAGACCCCAAAGGTCCCCGAAAAATTACGAGCAGTACTTC. This sequence encodes CASSKVRVGRPQRSPKNYEQYF. The chain has TRBV21-1 and TRBJ2-7; TRBD2, the table's D call, was not compared with the DNA. TRBV21-1 is termed a pseudogene. This CDR3 is 22 amino acids long.

The chain couples TRBV5-5 to TRBJ2-1; 10 nucleotides agree with TRBD1. This CDR3 is built from 14 residues. The germline CDR1 and CDR2 sequences are SGHKS and YYEKEE (reference sequence). J lost 4 bases, V lost 3 bases, and 1 base had no gene match. CDR3 coding DNA: TGTGCCAGCAGCTGGGACAGGGGTTACAATGAGCAGTTCTTC. As protein: CASSWDRGYNEQFF. The variable domain in full, with the rest retrieved from reference TRBV5-5 and TRBJ2-1, is DAGVTQSPTHLIKTRGQQVTLRCSPISGHKSVSWYQQVLGQGPQFIFQYYEKEERGRGNFPDRFSARQFPNYSSELNVNALLLGDSALYLCASSWDRGYNEQFFGPGTRLTVL.

J is TRBJ2-2 and V is TRBV9; TRBD2 agrees at 11 bases. The CDR3 runs 15 residues. V shed 2 bases, J shed 7 bases, and the junction held 4 bases outside the gene matches. Germline values: CDR1 SGDLS, CDR2 YYNGEE. CDR3 protein: CASSVSGRAVGELFF. CDR3 DNA sequence: TGTGCCAGCAGCGTTAGCGGGAGGGCCGTCGGGGAGCTGTTTTTT.

The genes are TRBV6-2 or TRBV6-3 and TRBJ2-1, with D perhaps matching TRBD1 (6 bases). This CDR3 comprises 14 residues. V lost 6 bases to trimming and J lost 9 bases, with 18 bases between them. Per the germline V gene, CDR1 is MNHEY and CDR2 is SVGEGT. The CDR3 here is CASSPPLRGAEQFF. The CDR3 nucleotides are TGTGCCAGCAGCCCACCCCTCAGGGGTGCTGAGCAGTTCTTC.

The rearrangement uses TRBV10-3 and TRBJ1-1, with a weak D call TRBD1 (5 bases). Trimming removed 10 bases from V and 0 bases from J, with 12 bases in between. Per the germline V gene, CDR1 is ENHRY and CDR2 is SYGVKD. CDR3 length equals 13 residues. CDR3 loop: CATVRDLNTEAFF. In nucleotides, the CDR3 is TGTGCCACCGTAAGGGACTTGAACACTGAAGCTTTCTTT.

Worth noting for this clone: The same CDR3 arises from other DNA sequences in this sample as well. The J gene is TRBJ1-2, the V gene TRBV29-1; D perhaps matches TRBD1 (6 bases). CDR3 length: 13 residues. Germline CDR1 and CDR2: SQVTM and ANQGSEA. V was clipped by 4 bases and J by 0 bases, with 9 bases between them. Here the CDR3 reads CSVGTVPNYGYTF. In DNA, the CDR3 is TGCAGCGTTGGGACAGTCCCTAACTATGGCTACACCTTC. Filled out from reference TRBV29-1 and TRBJ1-2, the complete variable domain reads SAVISQKPSRDICQRGTSLTIQCQVDSQVTMMFWYRQQPGQSLTLIATANQGSEATYESGFVIDKFPISRPNLTFSTLTVSNMSPEDSSIYLCSVGTVPNYGYTFGSGTRLTVV.